The clone carrying this T cell receptor beta chain was observed many times. The antigen is unknown. The source of the sample is a study of CD8+CD57+ T cells in acquired aplastic anemia. Template material for TCR beta VDJ and CDR3 profiling consisted of genomic DNA. Using its own MiXCR run on the reads, TCRdb lists one record per CDR3 protein. Among roughly 300,000 distinct CDR3 sequences listed, 55% to 60% were seen once. Study outcomes and limitations: Found in both controls and patients were fewer than 35 CD8+ CDR3 sequences.

The CDR3 extends over 15 amino acids. Germline lookup yields CDR1 SGHAT and CDR2 FQNNGV. Trimming removed 5 bases from V and 7 bases from J; junction bases left unmatched: 11. The rearrangement joins TRBV11-2 to TRBJ1-2, with 9 bases aligning to TRBD1. Sequencing used sorted CD4+, CD8+, or CD8+CD57+ T cells (not recorded which) from PBMCs. The receptor's source is a human donor with severe aplastic anemia or a healthy control (not recorded which). For the CDR3, the DNA is TGTGCCAGCAGCCTGAACCGGGACAGGGTACCTGGCTACACCTTC. It yields the protein CASSLNRDRVPGYTF.